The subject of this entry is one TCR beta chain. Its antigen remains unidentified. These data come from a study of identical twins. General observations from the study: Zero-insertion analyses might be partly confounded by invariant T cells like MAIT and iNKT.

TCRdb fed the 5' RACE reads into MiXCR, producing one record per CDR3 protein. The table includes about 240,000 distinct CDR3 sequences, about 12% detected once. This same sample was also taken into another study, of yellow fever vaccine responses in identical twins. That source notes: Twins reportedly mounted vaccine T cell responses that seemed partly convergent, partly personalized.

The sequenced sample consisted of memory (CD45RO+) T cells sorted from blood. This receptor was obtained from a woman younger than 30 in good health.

The CDR3 region has the DNA TGTGCCTGGAGTGAGGTGGTAGCGGATCAGTTCTTC. Its protein is CAWSEVVADQFF. The V and J genes are TRBV30 and TRBJ2-1; weak D call: TRBD2 (6 bases). V lost 1 base and J lost 13, with 14 bases in between. Germline loops: CDR1 GTSNPN, CDR2 SVGIG (reference sequence). The CDR3 is made up of 12 amino acids.